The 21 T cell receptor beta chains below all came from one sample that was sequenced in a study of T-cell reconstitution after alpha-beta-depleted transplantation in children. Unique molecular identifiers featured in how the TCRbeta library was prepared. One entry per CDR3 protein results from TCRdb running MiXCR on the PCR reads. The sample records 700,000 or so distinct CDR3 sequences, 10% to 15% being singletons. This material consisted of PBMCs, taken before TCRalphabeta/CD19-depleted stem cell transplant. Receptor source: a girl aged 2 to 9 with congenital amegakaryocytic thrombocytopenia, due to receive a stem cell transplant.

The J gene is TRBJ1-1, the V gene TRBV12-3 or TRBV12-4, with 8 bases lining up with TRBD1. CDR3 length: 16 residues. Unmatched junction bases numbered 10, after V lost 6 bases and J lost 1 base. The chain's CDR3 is CASRYNQGAGNTEAFF. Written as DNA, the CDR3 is TGTGCCAGCAGGTACAACCAGGGGGCGGGGAACACTGAAGCTTTCTTT.

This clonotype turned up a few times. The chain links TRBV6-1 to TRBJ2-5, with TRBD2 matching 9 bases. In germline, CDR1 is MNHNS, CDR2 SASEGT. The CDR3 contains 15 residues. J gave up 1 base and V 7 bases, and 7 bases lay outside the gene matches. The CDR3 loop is CASTLELAGQETQYF. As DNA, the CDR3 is TGTGCCAGCACCCTCGAACTAGCGGGCCAAGAGACCCAGTACTTC.

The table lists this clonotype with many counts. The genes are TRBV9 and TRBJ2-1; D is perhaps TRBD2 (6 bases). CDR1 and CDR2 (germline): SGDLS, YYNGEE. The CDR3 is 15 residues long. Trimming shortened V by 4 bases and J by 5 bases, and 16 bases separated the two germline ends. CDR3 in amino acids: CASSTSPGLNNEQFF. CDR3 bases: TGTGCCAGCAGCACCTCGCCGGGACTGAACAATGAGCAGTTCTTC.

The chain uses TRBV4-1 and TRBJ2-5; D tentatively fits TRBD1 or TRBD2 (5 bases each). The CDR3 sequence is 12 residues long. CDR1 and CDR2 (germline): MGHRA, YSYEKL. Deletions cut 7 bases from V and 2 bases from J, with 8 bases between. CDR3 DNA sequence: TGCGCCAGCAAGGGACCTCAAGAGACCCAGTACTTC. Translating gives CASKGPQETQYF.

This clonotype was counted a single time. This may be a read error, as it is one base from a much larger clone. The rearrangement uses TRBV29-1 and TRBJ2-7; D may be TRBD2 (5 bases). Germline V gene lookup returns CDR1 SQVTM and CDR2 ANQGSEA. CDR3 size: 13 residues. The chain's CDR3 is CSVEIGSSYELYF. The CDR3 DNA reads TGCAGCGTTGAGATAGGGAGCTCCTACGAGCTGTACTTC.

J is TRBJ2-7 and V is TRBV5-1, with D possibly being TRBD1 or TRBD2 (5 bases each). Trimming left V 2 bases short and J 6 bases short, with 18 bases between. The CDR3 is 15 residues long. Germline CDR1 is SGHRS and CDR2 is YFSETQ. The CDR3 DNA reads TGCGCCAGCAGCTTACCTAAGGGGACCCCTGGCGAGCAGTACTTC. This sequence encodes CASSLPKGTPGEQYF.

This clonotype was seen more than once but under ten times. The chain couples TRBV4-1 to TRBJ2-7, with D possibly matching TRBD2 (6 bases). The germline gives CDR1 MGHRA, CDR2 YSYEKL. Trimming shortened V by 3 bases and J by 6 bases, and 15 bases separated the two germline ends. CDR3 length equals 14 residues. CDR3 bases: TGCGCCAGCAGCCAGCCCTTGACTAGTTTCGAGCAGTACTTC. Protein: CASSQPLTSFEQYF.

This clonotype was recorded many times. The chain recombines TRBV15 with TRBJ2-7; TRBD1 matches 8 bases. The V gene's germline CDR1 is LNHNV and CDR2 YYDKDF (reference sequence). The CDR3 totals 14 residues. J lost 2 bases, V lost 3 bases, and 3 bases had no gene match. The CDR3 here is CATSRDRVTYEQYF. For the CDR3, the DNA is TGTGCCACCAGCAGGGACAGGGTGACCTACGAGCAGTACTTC.

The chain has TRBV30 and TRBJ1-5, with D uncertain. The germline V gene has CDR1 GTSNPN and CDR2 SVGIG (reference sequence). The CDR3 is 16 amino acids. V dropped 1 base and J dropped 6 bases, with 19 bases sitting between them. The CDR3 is CAWSAGVKEVAQPQHF. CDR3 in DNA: TGTGCCTGGAGTGCCGGCGTAAAGGAGGTGGCTCAGCCCCAGCATTTT.

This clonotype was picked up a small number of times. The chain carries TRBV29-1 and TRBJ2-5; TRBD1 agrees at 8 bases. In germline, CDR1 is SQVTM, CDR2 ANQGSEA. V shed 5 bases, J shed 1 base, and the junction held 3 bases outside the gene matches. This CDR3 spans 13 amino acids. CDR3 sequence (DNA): TGCAGCGTTAGTACAGGGGGCCAAGAGACCCAGTACTTC. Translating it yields CSVSTGGQETQYF.

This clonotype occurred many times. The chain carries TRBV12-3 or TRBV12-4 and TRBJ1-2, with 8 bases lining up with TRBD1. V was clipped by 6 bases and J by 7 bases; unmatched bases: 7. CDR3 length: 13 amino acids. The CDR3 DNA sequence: TGTGCCAGCAGCCGGGACAGGTTCGGTGGCTACACCTTC. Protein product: CASSRDRFGGYTF.

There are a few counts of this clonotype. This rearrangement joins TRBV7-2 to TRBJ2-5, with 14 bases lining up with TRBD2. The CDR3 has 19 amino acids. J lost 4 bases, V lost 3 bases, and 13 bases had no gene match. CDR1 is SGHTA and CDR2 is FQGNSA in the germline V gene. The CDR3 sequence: CASSFHQGLAGGRRETQYF. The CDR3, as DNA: TGTGCCAGCAGCTTCCACCAAGGACTAGCGGGAGGCCGTCGAGAGACCCAGTACTTC. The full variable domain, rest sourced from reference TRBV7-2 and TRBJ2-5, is GAGVSQSPSNKVTEKGKDVELRCDPISGHTALYWYRQSLGQGLEFLIYFQGNSAPDKSGLPSDRFSAERTGGSVSTLTIQRTQQEDSAVYLCASSFHQGLAGGRRETQYFGPGTRLLVL.

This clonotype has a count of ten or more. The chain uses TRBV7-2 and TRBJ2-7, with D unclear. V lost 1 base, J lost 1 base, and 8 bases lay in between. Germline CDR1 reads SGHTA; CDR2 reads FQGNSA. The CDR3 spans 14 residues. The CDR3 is CASSLGFDSYEQYF. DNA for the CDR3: TGTGCCAGCAGCTTAGGATTCGATTCCTACGAGCAGTACTTC.

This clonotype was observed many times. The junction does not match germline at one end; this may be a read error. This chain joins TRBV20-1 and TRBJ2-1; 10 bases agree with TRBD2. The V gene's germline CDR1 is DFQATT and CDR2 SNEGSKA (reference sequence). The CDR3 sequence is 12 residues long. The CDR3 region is CSARGSGRVAIF. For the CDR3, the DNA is TGCAGTGCTAGAGGAAGCGGGAGGGTTGCGATCTTC.

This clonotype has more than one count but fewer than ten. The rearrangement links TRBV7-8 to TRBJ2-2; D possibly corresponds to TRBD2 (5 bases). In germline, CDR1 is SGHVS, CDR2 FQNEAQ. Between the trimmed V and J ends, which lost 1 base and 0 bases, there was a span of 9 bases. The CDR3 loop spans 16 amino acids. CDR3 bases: TGTGCCAGCAGCTTAGTGGTAGCGTCGAACACCGGGGAGCTGTTTTTT. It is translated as CASSLVVASNTGELFF.

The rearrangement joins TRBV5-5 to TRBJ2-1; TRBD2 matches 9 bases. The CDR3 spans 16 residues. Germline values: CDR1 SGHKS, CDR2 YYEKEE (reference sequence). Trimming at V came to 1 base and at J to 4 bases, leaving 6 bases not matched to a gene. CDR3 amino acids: CASSLYTTSGYNEQFF. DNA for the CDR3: TGTGCCAGCAGCTTGTACACGACTAGCGGATACAATGAGCAGTTCTTC.

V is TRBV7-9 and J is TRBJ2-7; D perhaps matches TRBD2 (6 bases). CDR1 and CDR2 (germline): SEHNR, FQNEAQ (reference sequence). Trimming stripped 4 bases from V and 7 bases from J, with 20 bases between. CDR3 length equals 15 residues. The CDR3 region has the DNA TGTGCCAGCAGCTCTCTTGGCGGGATCCAGGCGGAGCAGTACTTC. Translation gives CASSSLGGIQAEQYF.

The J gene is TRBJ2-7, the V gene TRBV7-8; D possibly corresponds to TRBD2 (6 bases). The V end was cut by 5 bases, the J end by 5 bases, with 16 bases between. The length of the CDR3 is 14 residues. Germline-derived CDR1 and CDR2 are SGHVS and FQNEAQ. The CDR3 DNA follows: TGTGCCAGCAGCGGGGGGACCCTCGGGGACGAGCAGTACTTC. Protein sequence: CASSGGTLGDEQYF.

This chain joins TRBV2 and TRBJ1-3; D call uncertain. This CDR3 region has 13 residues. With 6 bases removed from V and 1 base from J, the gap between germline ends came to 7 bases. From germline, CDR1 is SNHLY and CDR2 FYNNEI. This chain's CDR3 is CASSLTSGNTIYF. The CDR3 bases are TGTGCCAGCAGCCTTACGTCTGGAAACACCATATATTTT.

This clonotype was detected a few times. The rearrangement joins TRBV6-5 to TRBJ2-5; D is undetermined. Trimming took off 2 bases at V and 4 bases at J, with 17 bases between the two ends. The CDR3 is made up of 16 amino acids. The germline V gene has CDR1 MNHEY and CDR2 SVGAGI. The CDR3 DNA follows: TGTGCCAGCAGTTACACGCTCCTCGACTTGGGAGAGACCCAGTACTTC. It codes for CASSYTLLDLGETQYF.

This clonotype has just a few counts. The CDR3: CSVEDPSRSRDYGYTF. CDR3 bases: TGCAGCGTTGAAGATCCCAGCAGGAGTAGAGACTATGGCTACACCTTC. V usage is TRBV29-1 and J usage is TRBJ1-2; D ambiguous. Germline values: CDR1 SQVTM, CDR2 ANQGSEA. This CDR3 is built from 16 residues. The ends were cut back, 0 bases at V and 3 bases at J, with 17 bases in the middle. The full variable domain, in which reference TRBV29-1 and TRBJ1-2 provide the parts outside the CDR3, is SAVISQKPSRDICQRGTSLTIQCQVDSQVTMMFWYRQQPGQSLTLIATANQGSEATYESGFVIDKFPISRPNLTFSTLTVSNMSPEDSSIYLCSVEDPSRSRDYGYTFGSGTRLTVV.